Shown below are 27 T cell receptor beta chains from a single sample sequenced in a study of vaccination and CD4 T cells after COVID-19 (dated by TCRdb to between 2021 and 2024). These receptors have no known antigen. Taken with the paper, the label for treatment or condition translates to: roughly 10-day PBMC culture with coronavirus spike peptide pools or control peptides (ViraFEST assay). Library prep was done by PCR. The sequencer listed for this sample is Illumina iSeq 100. DNA from cultured CD4+ T cells was subjected to TCR sequencing with the Oncomine TCR Beta short-read assay at the Johns Hopkins FTIC core. The public reads were reprocessed in TCRdb via fastp at Q25 and MiXCR, keeping in-frame beta chains. Records with the same CDR3 protein are collapsed into one entry carrying the most frequent genes and DNA. The sample profile shows around 18,000 distinct CDR3 sequences; 55% to 60% of them were found once. 8.5% to 10% of the sample comes from the top ten.

The sample was CD4+ T cells from blood, cultured in vitro, taken after SARS-CoV-2 vaccination. The receptors shown here come from a human donor who had recovered from COVID-19.

This clonotype turned up a few times. The chain carries TRBV29-1 and TRBJ1-1; weak D call: TRBD1 (6 bases). Germline V lookup: CDR1 SQVTM, CDR2 ANQGSEA. V lost 1 base, J lost 5 bases, and 11 bases lay in between. The CDR3 contains 13 residues. The CDR3 spells CSVEGQGRTEAFF. In nucleotides, the CDR3 is TGCAGCGTTGAAGGGCAGGGGCGGACTGAAGCTTTCTTT.

V is TRBV6-4 and J is TRBJ1-5; a weak D match, TRBD1 (5 bases). Per germline, CDR1 MRHNA and CDR2 SNTAGT. The CDR3 length is 16 residues. The V end lost 0 bases, the J end lost 0 bases, and 9 bases lay between the germline ends. The DNA for the CDR3 is TGTGCCAGCAGTGACTCGAAAGGGGATAGCAATCAGCCCCAGCATTTT. It encodes CASSDSKGDSNQPQHF.

The chain is built from TRBV7-8 and TRBJ2-1; 10 bases are shared with TRBD1. The length of the CDR3 is 14 residues. J gave up 5 bases and V 6 bases, and 4 bases lay outside the gene matches. The germline V gene has CDR1 SGHVS and CDR2 FQNEAQ. CDR3 nucleotides: TGTGCCAGCAGTTACGGGACAGGGGACAATGAGCAGTTCTTC. It codes for CASSYGTGDNEQFF.

A few counts support this clonotype. The chain combines TRBV20-1 with TRBJ2-3, with 13 positions matching TRBD2. The V gene end was trimmed by 5 bases and the J gene end by 1 base; junction bases not matched to a gene: 9. The CDR3 runs 17 residues. CDR1 is DFQATT, CDR2 SNEGSKA, per germline (reference sequence). The CDR3 region is CSAARLAGGPRTDTQYF. CDR3 coding DNA: TGCAGTGCTGCCCGACTAGCGGGGGGCCCCCGCACAGATACGCAGTATTTT.

The V gene is TRBV5-4, the J gene TRBJ1-2; D perhaps matches TRBD1 (6 bases). This CDR3 comprises 15 residues. Trimming took 1 base from V and 4 from J, leaving 14 bases between them. The germline V gene encodes CDR1 SGHNT and CDR2 YYREEE (reference sequence). Here the CDR3 reads CASSLRAGESYGYTF. Here the CDR3 DNA reads TGTGCCAGCAGCTTGCGGGCAGGGGAAAGCTATGGCTACACCTTC.

The chain is built from TRBV18 and TRBJ1-2; weak D call: TRBD1 (6 bases). The CDR3 contains 15 residues. V lost 2 bases, J lost 7 bases, and 17 bases lay in between. Germline CDR1 KGHSH, CDR2 LQKENI. CDR3 in amino acids: CASSPTLAGEAGYTF. CDR3 nucleotide sequence: TGTGCCAGCTCACCAACTCTGGCAGGGGAAGCTGGCTACACCTTC.

This clonotype occurred a few times. V usage is TRBV20-1 and J usage is TRBJ1-5; D is uncertain. The V and J ends lost 0 bases and 8 bases respectively, with 11 bases between them. The CDR3 has 13 residues. Germline CDR1 and CDR2: DFQATT and SNEGSKA (reference sequence). The CDR3 reads CSAREQASKPQHF. The DNA of the CDR3 is TGCAGTGCTAGAGAACAAGCCAGCAAGCCCCAGCATTTT.

This clonotype was seen more than once but under ten times. V and J are TRBV10-3 and TRBJ1-1, with D unclear. CDR3 length equals 14 residues. With 1 base removed from V and 0 bases from J, the gap between germline ends came to 6 bases. Germline-derived CDR1 and CDR2 are ENHRY and SYGVKD. The CDR3 DNA follows: TGTGCCATCAGTGAGTTGGGGATGAACACTGAAGCTTTCTTT. This gives the protein CAISELGMNTEAFF.

J is TRBJ1-2 and V is TRBV19; D not resolved. The CDR3 runs 13 residues. Trimming pared 7 bases from V and 2 bases from J, leaving 11 bases between. Germline V CDR1 and CDR2: LNHDA, SQIVND (reference sequence). CDR3 sequence (DNA): TGTGCCAGTACCCTTGACGGAAACTATGGCTACACCTTC. Translating gives CASTLDGNYGYTF.

This clonotype was observed once. The chain is built from TRBV12-3 or TRBV12-4 and TRBJ2-7, with a possible D match to TRBD2 (6 bases). The ends were cut back, 5 bases at V and 2 bases at J, with 13 bases in the middle. The CDR3 is 14 amino acids. The chain's CDR3 is CASSGGTVAYEQYF. The CDR3 nucleotides are TGTGCCAGCAGTGGAGGGACGGTTGCCTACGAGCAGTACTTC.

The table lists this clonotype with a few counts. The chain couples TRBV19 to TRBJ2-5; D tentatively fits TRBD1 or TRBD2 (5 bases each). CDR1 and CDR2 (germline): LNHDA, SQIVND (reference sequence). Trimming stripped 5 bases from V and 2 bases from J, with 21 bases between. The CDR3 sequence is 17 residues long. This chain's CDR3 is CASSQGVWPDQQETQYF. CDR3 coding DNA: TGTGCCAGTAGTCAGGGAGTCTGGCCCGATCAGCAAGAGACCCAGTACTTC.

As regards this clonotype: Compared with germline, one end of the junction differs, possibly owing to a read error. The chain has TRBV7-8 and TRBJ1-1, with a tentative D call TRBD1 (6 bases). Looked up from germline, CDR1 is SGHVS and CDR2 is FQNEAQ. This CDR3 region has 16 residues. In nucleotides, the CDR3 is TGTGCCAGCAGCTCCCCGGGGGGGCAGTTGAACACTGGAGCTTTCTTT. Translation: CASSSPGGQLNTGAFF.

The chain is built from TRBV20-1 and TRBJ2-7, with D possibly being TRBD2 (5 bases). The V and J ends lost 3 bases and 5 bases respectively, with 14 bases between them. Germline assignment: CDR1 DFQATT and CDR2 SNEGSKA (reference sequence). CDR3 length: 13 residues. CDR3 bases: TGCAGTGCTAGTAAGACGGGGTTCAACGAGCAGTACTTC. Amino acids: CSASKTGFNEQYF.

This clonotype was counted a few times. The CDR3 DNA reads TGTGCCAGCAGCGTCTTTGGGGGGGCGGGTGGCTACACCTTC. Its translation is CASSVFGGAGGYTF. The rearrangement links TRBV2 to TRBJ1-2; D possibly corresponds to TRBD1 (6 bases). Germline V gene data show CDR1 as SNHLY and CDR2 as FYNNEI. Deletions cut 6 bases from V and 7 bases from J, with 18 bases between. The CDR3 is 14 amino acids.

In this sample, this clonotype turned up a few times. The chain combines TRBV6-2 or TRBV6-3 with TRBJ1-5; D is possibly TRBD1 (6 bases). V lost 5 bases, J lost 1 base, and 12 bases lay in between. CDR1 is MNHEY, CDR2 SVGEGT, per germline. The CDR3 is 15 amino acids. The chain's CDR3 is CASSDTGLSNQPQHF. As DNA, the CDR3 is TGTGCCAGCAGTGACACAGGGTTGAGCAATCAGCCCCAGCATTTT.

This chain joins TRBV20-1 and TRBJ1-2, with 10 bases lining up with TRBD1. The J segment lost 4 bases and the V segment lost 3 bases, leaving 5 bases of the junction unmatched. Germline V gene data show CDR1 as DFQATT and CDR2 as SNEGSKA (reference sequence). This CDR3 region has 14 residues. The CDR3: CSASRDRGTYGYTF. The CDR3 coding sequence is TGCAGTGCTAGTCGGGACAGGGGCACCTATGGCTACACCTTC.

In this sample, this clonotype turned up a few times. This chain links TRBV15 with TRBJ1-5; D ambiguous. The CDR3 extends over 15 amino acids. Germline V CDR1 and CDR2: LNHNV, YYDKDF (reference sequence). V was cut by 0 bases and J by 6 bases, with 12 bases left in between. In DNA, the CDR3 is TGTGCCACCAGCAGAGAACGGCACAAGGGTCAGCCCCAGCATTTT. It encodes CATSRERHKGQPQHF.

The chain employs TRBV12-3 or TRBV12-4 and TRBJ2-1; 11 bases line up with TRBD2. Trimming removed 6 bases from V and 2 bases from J; junction bases left unmatched: 6. The CDR3 length is 16 residues. The CDR3 region is CASSRLAGGPYNEQFF. The CDR3 DNA reads as TGTGCCAGCAGCCGATTAGCGGGAGGGCCCTACAATGAGCAGTTCTTC.

V gene TRBV28 combines with J gene TRBJ1-2; the match to TRBD1 covers 7 bases. Germline lookup yields CDR1 MDHEN and CDR2 SYDVKM. V gave up 8 bases and J gave up 4 bases; unmatched junction bases: 7. This CDR3 has 13 residues. CDR3 DNA: TGTGCCAGCCGCGACAGGGTGGGCTATGGCTACACCTTC. Amino acids: CASRDRVGYGYTF.

V gene TRBV7-6 combines with J gene TRBJ1-6, with 7 bases lining up with TRBD1. With 6 bases clipped from V and 5 bases from J, the junction kept 7 bases outside the gene matches. This CDR3 region has 15 residues. Looked up from germline, CDR1 is SGHVS and CDR2 is FNYEAQ. CDR3 protein: CASRIGTADNSPLHF. The CDR3 bases are TGTGCCAGCAGAATAGGGACAGCGGATAATTCACCCCTCCACTTT.

V and J are TRBV5-1 and TRBJ2-3; 9 bases are shared with TRBD1. The germline CDR1 and CDR2 sequences are SGHRS and YFSETQ. This CDR3 contains 14 residues. The ends lost 6 bases at V and 5 bases at J; junction bases unmatched: 7. The CDR3 bases are TGCGCCAGCAATCCGGGACAGGGAGAAGATACGCAGTATTTT. Residues: CASNPGQGEDTQYF. The entire variable domain, with the rest obtained from reference TRBV5-1 and TRBJ2-3, is as follows: KAGVTQTPRYLIKTRGQQVTLSCSPISGHRSVSWYQQTPGQGLQFLFEYFSETQRNKGNFPGRFSGRQFSNSRSEMNVSTLELGDSALYLCASNPGQGEDTQYFGPGTRLTVL.

In this sample, this clonotype turned up once. This chain joins TRBV20-1 and TRBJ1-4; 7 positions agree with TRBD1. The CDR3 is 12 residues long. Germline CDR1 reads DFQATT; CDR2 reads SNEGSKA (reference sequence). CDR3 residues: CRTGTANEKLFF. The CDR3 DNA reads as TGCAGAACCGGGACAGCTAATGAAAAACTGTTTTTT.

The rearrangement links TRBV6-4 to TRBJ2-1, with TRBD2 matching 10 bases. Germline values: CDR1 MRHNA, CDR2 SNTAGT. V shed 4 bases and J 4 bases; nucleotides not matched to a gene: 7. This CDR3 has 16 amino acids. CDR3 amino acids: CASSALAGASYNEQFF. As DNA, the CDR3 is TGTGCCAGCAGTGCCCTAGCGGGAGCGTCGTACAATGAGCAGTTCTTC.

The rearrangement uses TRBV28 and TRBJ1-5; D is perhaps TRBD1 (6 bases). The CDR3 runs to 13 residues. CDR1 is MDHEN, CDR2 SYDVKM, per germline. Deletions cut 8 bases from V and 6 bases from J, with 14 bases between. This chain's CDR3 is CASGGGFTQPQHF. CDR3 coding DNA: TGTGCCAGCGGAGGGGGGTTCACTCAGCCCCAGCATTTT.

The rearrangement joins TRBV2 to TRBJ1-1; D not certain. Germline CDR1 and CDR2: SNHLY and FYNNEI. The CDR3 totals 12 residues. V was cut by 2 bases and J by 11 bases, with 12 bases left in between. The CDR3 nucleotides are TGTGCCAGCAGTGAATCCAGGCCGGGGGCTTTCTTT. Its protein product is CASSESRPGAFF.

The V gene is TRBV5-1, the J gene TRBJ2-5; 14 nucleotides align to TRBD2. The CDR3 runs to 16 residues. In germline, CDR1 is SGHRS, CDR2 YFSETQ. The V and J ends lost 3 bases and 7 bases, in that order; junction bases with no gene match: 8. In nucleotides, the CDR3 is TGCGCCAGCAGCTCAGGGACTAGCGGGAGTTATGGGACCCAGTACTTC. Translated, it gives CASSSGTSGSYGTQYF.

The gene calls are TRBV7-2 and TRBJ2-7; 11 bases map to TRBD2. The V segment lost 6 bases and the J segment 6 bases; nucleotides outside the gene matches: 4. The CDR3 has 13 residues. CDR1 is SGHTA and CDR2 is FQGNSA in the germline V gene. The CDR3: CASSVAGGSEQYF. The CDR3, as DNA: TGTGCCAGCAGTGTAGCGGGAGGGTCCGAGCAGTACTTC.